Listed here are 6 T cell receptor beta chains from one sample, sequenced in a study of cytomegalovirus exposure and HLA in healthy donors (TCRdb year 2017). Receptor amplification or capture employed the immunoSEQ multiplex PCR assay. A mixture of 60 forward primers for TCR Vbeta segments and 13 reverse primers for TCR Jbeta segments was used in the multiplex PCR. Sourced from immuneACCESS, this table was stored by TCRdb with only in-frame sequences that have V and J called. A share of the clones is absent; for the studies checked, an unresolved V gene accounts for under half, and the remainder has no known explanation. In all, the sample holds around 150,000 clones, and over 80% of those were seen once. Together, the top ten hold 1.5% of the sample. Sequenced material: PBMCs. The receptors come from a woman aged 18-30 years in good health and CMV-seronegative.

V is TRBV7-3 and J is TRBJ1-1; no reliable D call. CDR1 is SGHTA, CDR2 FQGTGA, per germline. CDR3 length: 14 amino acids. Trimming stripped 3 bases from V and 0 bases from J, with 8 bases between. The CDR3 DNA follows: TGTGCCAGCAGCTTGAACACGTTGAACACTGAAGCTTTCTTT. Encoded protein: CASSLNTLNTEAFF.

The V and J genes are TRBV7-7 and TRBJ2-3, with 11 bases identical to TRBD1. The germline gives CDR1 SSHAT, CDR2 FNYEAQ (reference sequence). The V and J ends lost 5 bases and 4 bases, in that order; junction bases with no gene match: 5. CDR3 length: 15 residues. The CDR3 DNA is TGTGCCAGCAGCCCCGGGACAGGGGGGGCAGATACGCAGTATTTT. Its protein is CASSPGTGGADTQYF.

This sequence joins TRBV5-6 and TRBJ2-6; 8 bases fit TRBD1. The V gene end was trimmed by 4 bases and the J gene end by 3 bases; junction bases not matched to a gene: 12. Germline V gene sequence: CDR1 SGHDT, CDR2 YYEEEE. This CDR3 comprises 18 residues. CDR3 DNA: TGTGCCAGCAGCAACACAGGGGGGTATTTGATTGGGGCCAACGTCCTGACTTTC. Translation gives CASSNTGGYLIGANVLTF.

This clone was seen once. CDR3 nucleotides: TGTGCCTGGACCCCAGGGGCTGGAAACACCATATATTTT. Protein: CAWTPGAGNTIYF. This sequence joins TRBV30 and TRBJ1-3; perhaps TRBD1 as D (6 bases). The CDR3 sequence is 13 residues long. Per the germline V gene, CDR1 is GTSNPN and CDR2 is SVGIG (reference sequence). The V end was cut by 4 bases, the J end by 2 bases, with 9 bases between.

The chain uses TRBV9 and TRBJ2-7; TRBD2 matches 13 bases. Per the germline V gene, CDR1 is SGDLS and CDR2 is YYNGEE. Unmatched junction bases numbered 14, after V lost 5 bases and J lost 0 bases. The CDR3 has 19 amino acids. Here the CDR3 reads CASSPKPGTSGVSSYEQYF. The CDR3 DNA is TGTGCCAGCAGTCCAAAACCCGGGACTAGCGGGGTAAGCTCCTACGAGCAGTACTTC.

This chain uses TRBV6-7 with TRBJ1-1; 7 positions match TRBD1. Being an ORF, TRBV6-7 has a function that is uncertain. The J segment lost 0 bases and the V segment lost 4 bases, leaving 23 bases of the junction unmatched. This CDR3 spans 21 amino acids. In nucleotides, the CDR3 is TGTGCCAGCAGTTCACCATCTCGTTTCCCTCGCGAGGGACAGCTGAACACTGAAGCTTTCTTT. This encodes CASSSPSRFPREGQLNTEAFF.